This T cell receptor (beta chain) was sequenced for a study of T cell changes during pregnancy in multiple sclerosis. Trimming stripped 3 bases from V and 4 bases from J, with 10 bases between. The germline CDR1 and CDR2 sequences are LNHDA and SQIVND (reference sequence). The CDR3 extends over 13 amino acids. Profiling relied on immunoSEQ multiplex PCR, and the TCRdb table lists in-frame clones only, not all of them. The table records 35,000 or so clones, just over 90% of them present only once. The specimen was CD4+ T cells from peripheral blood mononuclear cells, collected in the first trimester of pregnancy. The source is a female donor with multiple sclerosis, enrolled in a pregnancy study. The chain carries TRBV19 and TRBJ2-7; D might be TRBD2 (6 bases). CDR3 residues: CASSMSGGYEQYF. CDR3 nucleotide sequence: TGTGCCAGTAGTATGAGTGGAGGGTACGAGCAGTACTTC.